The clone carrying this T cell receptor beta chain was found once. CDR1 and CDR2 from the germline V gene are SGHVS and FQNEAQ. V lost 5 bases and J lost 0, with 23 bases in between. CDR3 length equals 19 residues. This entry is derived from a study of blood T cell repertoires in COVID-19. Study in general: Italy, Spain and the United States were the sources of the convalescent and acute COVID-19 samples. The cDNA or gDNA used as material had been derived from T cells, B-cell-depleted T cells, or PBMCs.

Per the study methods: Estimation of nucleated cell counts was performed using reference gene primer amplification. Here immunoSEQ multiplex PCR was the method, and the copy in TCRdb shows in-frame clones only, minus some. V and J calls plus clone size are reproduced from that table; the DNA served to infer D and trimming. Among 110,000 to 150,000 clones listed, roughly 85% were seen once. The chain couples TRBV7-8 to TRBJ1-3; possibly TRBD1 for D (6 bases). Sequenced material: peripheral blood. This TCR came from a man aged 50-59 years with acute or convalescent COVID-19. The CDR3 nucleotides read TGTGCCAGCAGCGAGAATTGGGGGGCGGGGGACTACTCTGGAAACACCATATATTTT. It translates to CASSENWGAGDYSGNTIYF.